Described below is a single TCR beta chain sequence and its context. What it binds is unknown. The germline CDR1 and CDR2 sequences are KGHSH and LQKENI. This CDR3 has 15 amino acids. The junction had 7 bases not matched to a gene; V was cut back by 5 bases and J by 4 bases. The protocol was immunoSEQ multiplex PCR, while the TCRdb copy is restricted to in-frame clones and leaves out a portion. The sample shows about 260,000 clones, roughly 87% of them seen only once. The sample is drawn from a study of cytomegalovirus exposure and HLA in healthy donors. Study-level results: Among TCR beta chains, those listed as cytomegalovirus-associated numbered 164. Reported performance of the classifier showed diagnosis of cytomegalovirus status with high specificity and sensitivity. The tendency of first-cohort TCR clusters to co-occur in the 100 to 150 validation repertoires was identified by a subsequent analysis.

Separate from the roughly 670-subject first cohort, the roughly 120-subject validation cohort was the one that the donors belonged to. V gene TRBV18 combines with J gene TRBJ1-2; 10 nucleotides align to TRBD1. The TCR was taken from a woman in her thirties in good health and CMV-seronegative. The specimen sequenced was PBMCs. The CDR3 loop is CASSAGTGDSYGYTF. CDR3 nucleotide sequence: TGTGCCAGCTCAGCCGGGACAGGGGACAGCTATGGCTACACCTTC.